These 30 T cell receptor beta chains were sequenced from one sample in a study of T cells in Graves' hyperthyroidism and ophthalmopathy. Template material for amplifying TCR beta CDR3 regions consisted of RNA transcripts. A first-round RT-PCR of the TCR CDR3 used the HTBI primer set. TCRdb redid the calling of the multiplex PCR reads with MiXCR, one entry per CDR3 protein. The sample holds around 380,000 distinct CDR3 sequences; roughly 12% are singletons and the top ten take around 20%. Sample: blood. These receptors originate from a young man with Graves' hyperthyroidism that later progressed to Graves' ophthalmopathy.

This clonotype was seen ten or more times. V usage is TRBV7-2 and J usage is TRBJ2-5; D is possibly TRBD1 (5 bases). The CDR3 covers 15 residues. V lost 0 bases to trimming and J lost 2 bases, with 10 bases between them. Germline assignment: CDR1 SGHTA and CDR2 FQGNSA. CDR3 bases: TGTGCCAGCAGCTTAGCGTGGACATTGCAAGAGACCCAGTACTTC. Its translation: CASSLAWTLQETQYF.

This clonotype appeared many times. The chain has TRBV5-1 and TRBJ1-1, with 8 bases that match TRBD1. The CDR3 totals 15 residues. Germline lookup yields CDR1 SGHRS and CDR2 YFSETQ. With 0 bases clipped from V and 1 base from J, the junction kept 2 bases outside the gene matches. The CDR3 DNA reads TGCGCCAGCAGCTTGGCTGGGACAGGGAACACTGAAGCTTTCTTT. Protein: CASSLAGTGNTEAFF. The complete variable domain, with remaining parts taken from reference TRBV5-1 and TRBJ1-1, reads KAGVTQTPRYLIKTRGQQVTLSCSPISGHRSVSWYQQTPGQGLQFLFEYFSETQRNKGNFPGRFSGRQFSNSRSEMNVSTLELGDSALYLCASSLAGTGNTEAFFGQGTRLTVV.

This clonotype has a handful of counts. The rearrangement links TRBV15 to TRBJ2-7; D is possibly TRBD2 (6 bases). Germline CDR1 reads LNHNV; CDR2 reads YYDKDF (reference sequence). Trimming took 0 bases from V and 7 from J, leaving 13 bases between them. The CDR3 spans 14 residues. The CDR3 coding sequence is TGTGCCACCAGCAGAGATTATTGGGAGGAAGAGCAGTACTTC. It specifies CATSRDYWEEEQYF.

This clonotype occurred many times. This chain connects TRBV2 to TRBJ1-1; unclear D gene. The CDR3 totals 10 residues. The ends were cut back, 1 base at V and 11 bases at J, with 5 bases in the middle. Germline CDR1 reads SNHLY; CDR2 reads FYNNEI. CDR3 protein: CASSEVTAFF. For the CDR3, the DNA is TGTGCCAGCAGTGAAGTGACGGCTTTCTTT.

The V and J genes are TRBV13 and TRBJ2-1, with 7 bases aligning to TRBD1. Trimming cost V 5 bases and J 4 bases; bases outside gene matches: 8. There are 15 residues in the CDR3. Germline values: CDR1 PRHDT, CDR2 FYEKMQ (reference sequence). CDR3 in amino acids: CASSRYGTEYNEQFF. CDR3 sequence (DNA): TGTGCCAGCAGCAGATATGGGACAGAATACAATGAGCAGTTCTTC.

This sequence joins TRBV29-1 and TRBJ1-3; a weak D match, TRBD1 (5 bases). The V and J ends lost 3 bases and 2 bases respectively, with 11 bases between them. Germline CDR1 SQVTM, CDR2 ANQGSEA. CDR3 length: 14 residues. DNA of the CDR3: TGCAGCGTTGAGGGGACGCACACTGGAAACACCATATATTTT. Its translation is CSVEGTHTGNTIYF.

This clonotype came up many times. V gene TRBV6-1 combines with J gene TRBJ1-5; unclear D gene. The CDR3 loop spans 16 amino acids. Germline CDR1 MNHNS, CDR2 SASEGT. Trimming pared 5 bases from V and 1 base from J, leaving 15 bases between. The CDR3 bases are TGTGCCAGCAGTCACCCTCCTTTTGAGAGCAATCAGCCCCAGCATTTT. Encoded protein: CASSHPPFESNQPQHF.

Ten or more counts support this clonotype. The J gene is TRBJ2-7, the V gene TRBV5-5; D is possibly TRBD2 (6 bases). CDR3 length equals 13 residues. Trimming took off 4 bases at V and 4 bases at J, with 12 bases between the two ends. The germline V gene encodes CDR1 SGHKS and CDR2 YYEKEE (reference sequence). The CDR3 bases are TGTGCCAGCAGCGCGGGACCGCTATACGAGCAGTACTTC. Protein sequence: CASSAGPLYEQYF.

The CDR3 protein is CASGMGFSTDTQYF. The CDR3 nucleotides read TGTGCCAGCGGTATGGGCTTTAGCACAGATACGCAGTATTTT. The chain uses TRBV9 and TRBJ2-3; D ambiguous. The V gene lost 7 bases and the J gene lost 0 bases, with 12 bases spanning the gap. CDR3 length: 14 residues. CDR1 is SGDLS and CDR2 is YYNGEE in the germline V gene.

Regarding this clonotype: This sequence may be a read error, since a much larger clone differs from it by one base. The chain uses TRBV20-1 and TRBJ1-5; D may be TRBD1 (5 bases). The CDR3 covers 15 residues. Between the trimmed V and J ends, which lost 7 bases and 2 bases, there was a span of 18 bases. CDR1 and CDR2 (germline): DFQATT, SNEGSKA (reference sequence). In DNA, the CDR3 is TGCAGTGTCGACCAGGGTTCGTTTGGCAATCAGCCCCAGCATTTT. It encodes CSVDQGSFGNQPQHF.

V gene TRBV27 combines with J gene TRBJ2-7; D uncertain. V was trimmed by 1 base and J by 1 base, leaving 8 bases between them. This CDR3 contains 14 residues. Germline-derived CDR1 and CDR2 are MNHEY and SMNVEV (reference sequence). This CDR3 is CASSLFGPSYEQYF. For the CDR3, the DNA is TGTGCCAGCAGTTTATTCGGACCGTCCTACGAGCAGTACTTC.

In this sample, this clonotype turned up many times. The rearrangement uses TRBV27 and TRBJ2-2; 10 bases fit TRBD2. The germline V gene encodes CDR1 MNHEY and CDR2 SMNVEV (reference sequence). V gave up 4 bases and J gave up 6 bases; unmatched junction bases: 5. This CDR3 spans 15 amino acids. The CDR3 nucleotides read TGTGCCAGCAGTTCCAGCGGGGGGGCCCCCGGGGAGCTGTTTTTT. Protein: CASSSSGGAPGELFF.

This clonotype showed up just once. V and J are TRBV29-1 and TRBJ1-6, with 9 bases matching TRBD1. Germline V lookup: CDR1 SQVTM, CDR2 ANQGSEA. Unmatched junction bases numbered 7, after V lost 6 bases and J lost 10 bases. The CDR3 has 13 residues. The CDR3 protein is CSVRRTGESPLHF. Here the CDR3 DNA reads TGCAGCGTCCGGAGGACAGGGGAATCACCCCTCCACTTT.

Regarding this clonotype: A much more abundant neighbour one base away suggests this may be a read error. The V call is TRBV7-2, the J call TRBJ1-3; no clear D gene. CDR1 SGHTA and CDR2 FQGNSA come from the germline V gene. There are 15 residues in the CDR3. The CDR3 DNA reads TGTGCCAACAGCTTAGCAGCAGTCTCTGGAAACACCATATATTTT. It codes for CANSLAAVSGNTIYF.

This clonotype was seen only a few times. This chain joins TRBV4-1 and TRBJ1-1; no clear D. Germline V CDR1 and CDR2: MGHRA, YSYEKL. Trimming pared 4 bases from V and 1 base from J, leaving 13 bases between. CDR3 length: 15 residues. The DNA of the CDR3 is TGCGCCAGCAGCCCTTTCGGTACCACGAACACTGAAGCTTTCTTT. Encoded protein: CASSPFGTTNTEAFF.

Concerning this clonotype itself: It may be a read error: a sequence one base away is much more abundant. The chain carries TRBV5-5 and TRBJ1-1; D is possibly TRBD1 (5 bases). Germline CDR1 SGHKS, CDR2 YYEKEE (reference sequence). CDR3 length: 14 amino acids. The CDR3, as DNA: TGTGCCAGCAGCATTACAGGAATGAACACTGGAGCTTTCTTT. It translates to CASSITGMNTGAFF.

The J gene is TRBJ1-6, the V gene TRBV5-4, with no clear D. Trimming cost V 3 bases and J 3 bases, with 10 bases left between them. This CDR3 has 15 residues. From germline, CDR1 is SGHNT and CDR2 YYREEE (reference sequence). As DNA, the CDR3 is TGTGCCAGCAGCTCGGACTTGCTCTATAATTCACCCCTCCACTTT. Protein product: CASSSDLLYNSPLHF.

There are a few counts of this clonotype. The CDR3 protein is CASSQDEVNYGYTF. CDR3 in DNA: TGTGCCAGCAGCCAAGATGAGGTGAACTATGGCTACACCTTC. The genes are TRBV14 and TRBJ1-2; D gene uncertain. The length of the CDR3 is 14 residues. Trimming left V 0 bases short and J 2 bases short, with 7 bases between. CDR1 SGHDN and CDR2 FVKESK come from the germline V gene.

This clonotype has at least ten counts. V gene TRBV5-1 combines with J gene TRBJ1-4; D might be TRBD1 (5 bases). Germline V gene data show CDR1 as SGHRS and CDR2 as YFSETQ. V was shortened by 0 bases and J by 5 bases, with 11 bases between the two germline ends. CDR3 length equals 15 residues. The CDR3 DNA reads as TGCGCCAGCAGCTTGGAAGGGACGGTGAATGAAAAACTGTTTTTT. Its translation: CASSLEGTVNEKLFF. Drawing the rest from reference TRBV5-1 and TRBJ1-4, the complete variable domain is KAGVTQTPRYLIKTRGQQVTLSCSPISGHRSVSWYQQTPGQGLQFLFEYFSETQRNKGNFPGRFSGRQFSNSRSEMNVSTLELGDSALYLCASSLEGTVNEKLFFGSGTQLSVL.

The table lists this clonotype with many counts. The V call is TRBV20-1, the J call TRBJ2-7; TRBD1 matches at 7 bases. The V gene end was trimmed by 3 bases and the J gene end by 5 bases; junction bases not matched to a gene: 10. The CDR3 is 14 amino acids. Looked up from germline, CDR1 is DFQATT and CDR2 is SNEGSKA (reference sequence). The CDR3 DNA reads as TGCAGTGCTAGGAGGAGACAGGGATTGCACGAGCAGTACTTC. It is translated as CSARRRQGLHEQYF.

In its sample, this clonotype was seen many times. The V call is TRBV28, the J call TRBJ2-7; TRBD1 agrees at 7 bases. The length of the CDR3 is 13 residues. The junction had 4 bases not matched to a gene; V was cut back by 5 bases and J by 3 bases. Germline V CDR1 and CDR2: MDHEN, SYDVKM. The CDR3 nucleotides are TGTGCCAGCAGTGACAGGGTAGGCTACGAGCAGTACTTC. Its protein product is CASSDRVGYEQYF.

Concerning this clonotype: An end of the junction differs from the germline gene, which may be a read error. This chain connects TRBV2 to TRBJ2-4; 7 nucleotides agree with TRBD1. The CDR3 covers 16 residues. The germline gives CDR1 SNHLY, CDR2 FYNNEI. The CDR3: CASSEVRGQRKNIQCF. CDR3 bases: TGTGCCAGCAGTGAAGTTAGGGGGCAGAGAAAAAACATTCAGTGCTTC.

The sample holds a few counts of this clonotype. This chain joins TRBV9 and TRBJ2-5; TRBD2 aligns across 11 bases. Trimming removed 3 bases from V and 4 bases from J; junction bases left unmatched: 11. The CDR3 covers 17 residues. Germline CDR1 SGDLS, CDR2 YYNGEE. In nucleotides, the CDR3 is TGTGCCAGCAGCGCAGACAGACTAGCGGGGTGGGGAGAGACCCAGTACTTC. Its protein product is CASSADRLAGWGETQYF.

This clonotype was found many times. The rearrangement links TRBV11-1 to TRBJ1-1, with D maybe TRBD1 (6 bases). V was cut by 5 bases and J by 6 bases, with 10 bases left in between. Germline V lookup: CDR1 SGHAT, CDR2 FQDESV (reference sequence). The CDR3 runs 12 residues. This CDR3 is CASSQNRAEAFF. The CDR3, as DNA: TGTGCCAGCAGCCAAAACAGGGCTGAAGCTTTCTTT.

This clonotype was counted ten times or more. This sequence joins TRBV27 and TRBJ2-1; the match to TRBD2 covers 9 bases. Germline V gene data show CDR1 as MNHEY and CDR2 as SMNVEV (reference sequence). The CDR3 sequence is 16 residues long. The V gene end was trimmed by 3 bases and the J gene end by 4 bases; junction bases not matched to a gene: 7. CDR3: CASSFGAGGRYNEQFF. The DNA of the CDR3 is TGTGCCAGCAGTTTTGGGGCGGGGGGGAGGTACAATGAGCAGTTCTTC.

The V and J genes are TRBV5-1 and TRBJ2-1; 9 bases are a match to TRBD2. CDR1 and CDR2 from the germline V gene are SGHRS and YFSETQ. Trimming at V came to 0 bases and at J to 9 bases, leaving 1 base not matched to a gene. The CDR3 runs 13 residues. The CDR3 region is CASSLVAGVEQFF. Written as DNA, the CDR3 is TGCGCCAGCAGCTTGGTAGCGGGGGTTGAGCAGTTCTTC.

Only a few counts were recorded for this clonotype. This chain connects TRBV19 to TRBJ1-1; D not resolved. Trimming removed 4 bases from V and 1 base from J, with 13 bases in between. The CDR3 length is 15 residues. Germline V gene sequence: CDR1 LNHDA, CDR2 SQIVND (reference sequence). The CDR3 bases are TGTGCCAGTAGTACATATATTTCGGGGAACACTGAAGCTTTCTTT. This sequence encodes CASSTYISGNTEAFF.

V usage is TRBV6-2 or TRBV6-3 and J usage is TRBJ1-1; 9 bases match TRBD1. The V and J ends lost 6 bases and 3 bases, in that order; junction bases with no gene match: 8. Germline loops: CDR1 MNHEY, CDR2 SVGEGT. The CDR3 spans 15 residues. The CDR3 loop reads CASSDGQGPDTEAFF. The CDR3 nucleotides are TGTGCCAGCAGCGACGGACAGGGGCCGGACACTGAAGCTTTCTTT.

This clonotype was observed a handful of times. A clone one base away is much larger, so this may be a read error. The chain links TRBV20-1 to TRBJ2-1, with TRBD2 as a possible D gene (6 bases). Germline CDR1 reads DFQATT; CDR2 reads SNEGSKA (reference sequence). This CDR3 has 15 residues. The CDR3 region is CSATVLASAYNEQLF. The DNA of the CDR3 is TGCAGTGCTACAGTCCTTGCTAGCGCCTACAATGAGCAGTTGTTC.

This clonotype was picked up many times. The chain couples TRBV2 to TRBJ1-2; TRBD1 might be the D (6 bases). Trimming left V 4 bases short and J 4 bases short, with 13 bases between. CDR1 is SNHLY, CDR2 FYNNEI, per germline. This CDR3 contains 14 residues. The CDR3 sequence: CASSAAGVGYGYTF. CDR3 in DNA: TGTGCCAGCAGTGCCGCAGGGGTAGGCTATGGCTACACCTTC.